This T cell receptor (beta chain) was recovered during a study of T cell repertoires in cytomegalovirus infection. General study points: CMV-specific TCR beta clonotypes restricted by HLA-C dominated the ex vivo response.

TCRdb used MiXCR to reprocess the reads, holding one entry per CDR3 protein. The data show more than 140,000 distinct CDR3 sequences, about 6.5% seen once. To note about this clonotype: Its antigen is unidentified.

The V and J ends lost 4 bases and 6 bases, in that order; junction bases with no gene match: 6. Germline V gene data show CDR1 as SGHTA and CDR2 as FQGNSA. CDR3 length: 14 residues. Sequencing input: PBMCs. The gene calls are TRBV7-2 and TRBJ2-3; 8 bases line up with TRBD2. The TCR originated in a human donor in good health (CMV status not recorded). Some clones in this sample may be carry-over from other donors' samples. The CDR3 bases are TGTGCCAGCAGCTCCAAAGCGGGGGCCGATACGCAGTATTTT. Translated: CASSSKAGADTQYF.